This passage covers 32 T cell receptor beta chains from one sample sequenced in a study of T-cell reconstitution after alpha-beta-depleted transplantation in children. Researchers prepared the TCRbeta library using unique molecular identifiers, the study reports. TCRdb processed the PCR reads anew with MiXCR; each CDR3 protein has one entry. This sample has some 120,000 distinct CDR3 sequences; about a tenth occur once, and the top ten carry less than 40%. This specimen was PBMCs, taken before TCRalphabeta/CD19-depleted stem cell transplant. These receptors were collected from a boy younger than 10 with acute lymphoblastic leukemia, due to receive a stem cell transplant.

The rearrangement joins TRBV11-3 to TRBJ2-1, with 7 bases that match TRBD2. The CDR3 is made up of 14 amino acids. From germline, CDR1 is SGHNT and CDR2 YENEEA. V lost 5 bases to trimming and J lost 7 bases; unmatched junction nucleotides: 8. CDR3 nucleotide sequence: TGTGCCAGCAGCCTGCGGGGGTGGTCAAATGAGCAGTTCTTC. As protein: CASSLRGWSNEQFF.

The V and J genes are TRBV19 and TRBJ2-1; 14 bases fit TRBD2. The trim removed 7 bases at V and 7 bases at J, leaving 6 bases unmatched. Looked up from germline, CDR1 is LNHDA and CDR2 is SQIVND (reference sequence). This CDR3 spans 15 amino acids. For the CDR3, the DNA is TGTGCCAGTAACCTGGGACTAGCGGGAGTAAATGAGCAGTTCTTC. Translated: CASNLGLAGVNEQFF.

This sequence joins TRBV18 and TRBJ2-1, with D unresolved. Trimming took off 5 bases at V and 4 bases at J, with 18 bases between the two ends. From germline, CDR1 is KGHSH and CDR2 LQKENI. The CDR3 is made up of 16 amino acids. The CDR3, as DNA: TGTGCCAGCTCATCAAGGTATCCGCCCAATTACAATGAGCAGTTCTTC. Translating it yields CASSSRYPPNYNEQFF.

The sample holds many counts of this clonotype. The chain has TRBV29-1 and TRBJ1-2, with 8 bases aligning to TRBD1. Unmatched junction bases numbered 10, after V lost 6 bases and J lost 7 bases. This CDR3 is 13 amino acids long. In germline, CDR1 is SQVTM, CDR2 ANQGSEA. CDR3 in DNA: TGCAGCGTCCACCGACAGGGGACCATTGGCTACACCTTC. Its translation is CSVHRQGTIGYTF.

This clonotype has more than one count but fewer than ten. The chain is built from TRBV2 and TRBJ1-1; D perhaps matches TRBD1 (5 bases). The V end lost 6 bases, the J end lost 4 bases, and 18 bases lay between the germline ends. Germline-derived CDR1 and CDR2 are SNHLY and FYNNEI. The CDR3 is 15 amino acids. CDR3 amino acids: CASRTKFTGSTEAFF. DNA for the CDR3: TGTGCCAGCAGAACTAAATTTACAGGCTCCACTGAAGCTTTCTTT.

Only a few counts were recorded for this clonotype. The chain's CDR3 is CASSPPGDRVAAGIRETQYF. Here the CDR3 DNA reads TGTGCCAGCAGCCCCCCGGGGGACAGGGTTGCTGCTGGGATTCGAGAGACCCAGTACTTC. The chain joins TRBV11-1 to TRBJ2-5; 9 bases line up with TRBD1. Germline values: CDR1 SGHAT, CDR2 FQDESV (reference sequence). CDR3 length equals 20 residues. The trim removed 5 bases at V and 4 bases at J, leaving 23 bases unmatched.

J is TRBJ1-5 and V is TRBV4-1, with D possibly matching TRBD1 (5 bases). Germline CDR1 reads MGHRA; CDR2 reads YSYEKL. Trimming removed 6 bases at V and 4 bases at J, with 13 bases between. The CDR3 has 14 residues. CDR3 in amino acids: CASRGEGKNQPQHF. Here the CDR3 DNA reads TGCGCCAGCAGGGGGGAGGGAAAGAATCAGCCCCAGCATTTT.

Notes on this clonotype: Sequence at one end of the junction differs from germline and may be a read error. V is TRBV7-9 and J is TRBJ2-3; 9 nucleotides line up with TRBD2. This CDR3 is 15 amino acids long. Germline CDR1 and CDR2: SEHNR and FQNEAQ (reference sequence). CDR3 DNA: TGTGCCAGCAGCTCGTCGCTAGCGGGATTCACCCACTGTGGTTTT. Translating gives CASSSSLAGFTHCGF.

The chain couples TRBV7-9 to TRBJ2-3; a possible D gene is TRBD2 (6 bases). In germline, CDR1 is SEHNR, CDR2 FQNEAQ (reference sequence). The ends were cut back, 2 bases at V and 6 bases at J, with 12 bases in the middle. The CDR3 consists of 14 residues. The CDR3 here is CASSLLGGLDTQYF. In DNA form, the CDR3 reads TGTGCCAGCAGCTTATTGGGGGGATTGGATACGCAGTATTTT. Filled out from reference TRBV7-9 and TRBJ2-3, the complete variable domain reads DTGVSQNPRHKITKRGQNVTFRCDPISEHNRLYWYRQTLGQGPEFLTYFQNEAQLEKSRLLSDRFSAERPKGSFSTLEIQRTEQGDSAMYLCASSLLGGLDTQYFGPGTRLTVL.

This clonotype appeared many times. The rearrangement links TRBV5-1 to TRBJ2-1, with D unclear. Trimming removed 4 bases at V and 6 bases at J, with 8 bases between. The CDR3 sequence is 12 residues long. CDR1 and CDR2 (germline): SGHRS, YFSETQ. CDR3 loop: CASSPWGNEQFF. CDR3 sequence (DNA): TGCGCCAGCAGCCCGTGGGGCAATGAGCAGTTCTTC.

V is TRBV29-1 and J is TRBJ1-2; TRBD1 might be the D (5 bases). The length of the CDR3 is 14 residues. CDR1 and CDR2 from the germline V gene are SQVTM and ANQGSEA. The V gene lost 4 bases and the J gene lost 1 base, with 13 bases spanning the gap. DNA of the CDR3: TGCAGCGTTGGGGGGTCCCAGGTTAACTATGGCTACACCTTC. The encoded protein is CSVGGSQVNYGYTF.

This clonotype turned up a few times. The CDR3 is CSARDWRSNEQYF. The CDR3, as DNA: TGCAGTGCTAGAGATTGGCGGAGCAACGAGCAGTACTTC. The J gene is TRBJ2-7, the V gene TRBV20-1, with D unclear. Trimming stripped 0 bases from V and 5 bases from J, with 11 bases between. CDR1 is DFQATT and CDR2 is SNEGSKA in the germline V gene (reference sequence). This CDR3 contains 13 residues.

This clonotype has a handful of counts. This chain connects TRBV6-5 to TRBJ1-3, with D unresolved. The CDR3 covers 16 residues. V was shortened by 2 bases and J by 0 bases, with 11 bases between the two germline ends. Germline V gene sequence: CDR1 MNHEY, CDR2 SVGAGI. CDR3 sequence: CASSYQKVPSGNTIYF. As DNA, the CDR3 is TGTGCCAGCAGTTACCAAAAGGTGCCCTCTGGAAACACCATATATTTT.

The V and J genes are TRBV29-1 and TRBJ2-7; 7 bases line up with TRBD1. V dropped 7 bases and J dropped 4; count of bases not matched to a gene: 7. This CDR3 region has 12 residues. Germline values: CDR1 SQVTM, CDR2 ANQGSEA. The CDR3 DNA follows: TGCAGCGCCAGGACAGGACCATACGAGCAGTACTTC. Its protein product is CSARTGPYEQYF.

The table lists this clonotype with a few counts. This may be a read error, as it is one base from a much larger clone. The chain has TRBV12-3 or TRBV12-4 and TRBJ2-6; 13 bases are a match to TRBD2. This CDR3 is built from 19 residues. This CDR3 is CTSSSWGLAGSSGANVLTF. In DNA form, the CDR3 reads TGTACCAGCAGTTCTTGGGGACTAGCGGGGTCCTCTGGGGCCAACGTCCTGACTTTC.

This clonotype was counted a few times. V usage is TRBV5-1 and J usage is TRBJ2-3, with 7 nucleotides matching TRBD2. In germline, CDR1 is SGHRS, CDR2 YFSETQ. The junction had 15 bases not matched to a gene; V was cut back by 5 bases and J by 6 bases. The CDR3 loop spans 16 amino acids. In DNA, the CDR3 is TGCGCCAGCAGTCCGGAAGGAGCGGGGACCCTGGATACGCAGTATTTT. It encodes CASSPEGAGTLDTQYF.

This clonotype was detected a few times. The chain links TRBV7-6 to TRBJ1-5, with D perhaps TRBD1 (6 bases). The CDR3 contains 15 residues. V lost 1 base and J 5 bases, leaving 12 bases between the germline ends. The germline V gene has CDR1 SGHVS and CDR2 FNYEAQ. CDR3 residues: CASSLGGASYQPQHF. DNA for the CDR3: TGTGCCAGCAGCTTAGGGGGGGCCTCTTATCAGCCCCAGCATTTT.

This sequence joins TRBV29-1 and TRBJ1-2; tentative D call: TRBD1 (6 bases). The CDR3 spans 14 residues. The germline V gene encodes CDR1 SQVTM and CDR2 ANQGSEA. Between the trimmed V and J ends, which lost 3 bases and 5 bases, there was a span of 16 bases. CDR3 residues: CSVEDSFAGYGYTF. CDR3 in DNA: TGCAGCGTTGAGGACAGTTTCGCGGGGTATGGCTACACCTTC.

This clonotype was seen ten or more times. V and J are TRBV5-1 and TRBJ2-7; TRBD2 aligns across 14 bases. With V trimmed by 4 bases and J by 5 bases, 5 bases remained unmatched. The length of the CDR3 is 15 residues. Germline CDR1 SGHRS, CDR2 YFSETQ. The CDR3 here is CASSRGTSGSDEQYF. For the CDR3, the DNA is TGCGCCAGCAGCCGAGGGACTAGCGGGAGCGACGAGCAGTACTTC.

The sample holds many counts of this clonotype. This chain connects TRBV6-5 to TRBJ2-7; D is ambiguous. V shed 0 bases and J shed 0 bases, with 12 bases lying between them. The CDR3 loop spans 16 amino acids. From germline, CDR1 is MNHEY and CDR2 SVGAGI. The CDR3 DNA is TGTGCCAGCAGTTACTCTAGAGAAAGGAGCTCCTACGAGCAGTACTTC. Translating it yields CASSYSRERSSYEQYF.

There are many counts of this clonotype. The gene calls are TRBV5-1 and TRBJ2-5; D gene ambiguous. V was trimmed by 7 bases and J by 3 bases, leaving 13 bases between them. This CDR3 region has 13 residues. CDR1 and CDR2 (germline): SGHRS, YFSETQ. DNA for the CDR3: TGCGCCAGCTGGGCCCACGACAAAGAGACCCAGTACTTC. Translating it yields CASWAHDKETQYF.

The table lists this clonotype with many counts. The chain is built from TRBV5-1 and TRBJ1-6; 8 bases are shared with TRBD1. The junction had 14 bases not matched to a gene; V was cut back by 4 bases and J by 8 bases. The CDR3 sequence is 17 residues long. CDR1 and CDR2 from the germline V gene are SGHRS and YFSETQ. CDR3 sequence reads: CASSPYADRVGYSPLHF. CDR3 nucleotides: TGCGCCAGCAGCCCCTACGCGGACAGGGTGGGTTATTCACCCCTCCACTTT.

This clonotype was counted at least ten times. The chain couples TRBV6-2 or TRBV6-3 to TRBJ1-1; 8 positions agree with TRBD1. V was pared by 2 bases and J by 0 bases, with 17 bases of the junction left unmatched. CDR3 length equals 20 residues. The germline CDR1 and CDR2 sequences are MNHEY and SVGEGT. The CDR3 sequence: CASSYIKGTGASSLNTEAFF. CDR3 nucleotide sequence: TGTGCCAGCAGTTACATTAAGGGGACAGGCGCTTCTTCTCTGAACACTGAAGCTTTCTTT.

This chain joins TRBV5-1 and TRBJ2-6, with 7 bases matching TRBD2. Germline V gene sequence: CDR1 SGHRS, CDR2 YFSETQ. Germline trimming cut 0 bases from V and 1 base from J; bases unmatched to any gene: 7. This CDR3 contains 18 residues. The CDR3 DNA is TGCGCCAGCAGCTTGGCCGGCGGGAGTTCTTCTGGGGCCAACGTCCTGACTTTC. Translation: CASSLAGGSSSGANVLTF.

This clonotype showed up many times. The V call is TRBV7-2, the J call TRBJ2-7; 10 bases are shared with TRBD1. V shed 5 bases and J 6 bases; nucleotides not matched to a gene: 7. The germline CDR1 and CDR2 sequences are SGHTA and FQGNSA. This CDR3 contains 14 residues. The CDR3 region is CASSGTGAGIEQYF. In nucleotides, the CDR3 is TGTGCCAGCAGCGGGACAGGGGCTGGTATCGAGCAGTACTTC.

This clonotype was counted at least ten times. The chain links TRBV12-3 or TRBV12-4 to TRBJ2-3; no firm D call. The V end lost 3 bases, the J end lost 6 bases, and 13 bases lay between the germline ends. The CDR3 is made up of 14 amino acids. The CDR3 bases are TGTGCCAGCAGTTTGGCAGGATTGGTGGATACGCAGTATTTT. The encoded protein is CASSLAGLVDTQYF.

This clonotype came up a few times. CDR3 in amino acids: CAIPLGDSHYGYTF. CDR3 coding DNA: TGTGCCATCCCACTCGGGGACAGCCATTATGGCTACACCTTC. This sequence joins TRBV27 and TRBJ1-2; 7 bases are a match to TRBD1. After removal of 10 bases from V and 5 bases from J, the junction contained 13 bases not matched to a gene. The CDR3 has 14 residues. Germline CDR1 reads MNHEY; CDR2 reads SMNVEV (reference sequence).

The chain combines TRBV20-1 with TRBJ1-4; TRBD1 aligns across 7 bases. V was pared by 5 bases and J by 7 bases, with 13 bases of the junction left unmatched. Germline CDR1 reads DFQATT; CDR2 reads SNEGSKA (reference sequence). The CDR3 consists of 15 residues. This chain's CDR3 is CSAPRGRGLSEKLFF. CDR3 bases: TGCAGTGCTCCCCGGGGGAGGGGGCTGAGTGAAAAACTGTTTTTT.

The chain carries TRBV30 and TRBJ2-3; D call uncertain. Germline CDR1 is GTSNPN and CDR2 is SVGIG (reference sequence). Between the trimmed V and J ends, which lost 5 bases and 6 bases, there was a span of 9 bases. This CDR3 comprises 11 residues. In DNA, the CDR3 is TGTGCCTGGCGAGTCGGGGATACGCAGTATTTT. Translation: CAWRVGDTQYF.

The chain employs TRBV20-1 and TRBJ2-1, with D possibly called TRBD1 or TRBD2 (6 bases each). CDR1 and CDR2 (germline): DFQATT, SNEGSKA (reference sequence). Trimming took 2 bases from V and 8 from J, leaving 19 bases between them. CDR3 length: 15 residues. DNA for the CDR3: TGCAGTGCTAGATCTCTGGGGGGCGCTTTGGATGAGCAGTTCTTC. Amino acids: CSARSLGGALDEQFF.

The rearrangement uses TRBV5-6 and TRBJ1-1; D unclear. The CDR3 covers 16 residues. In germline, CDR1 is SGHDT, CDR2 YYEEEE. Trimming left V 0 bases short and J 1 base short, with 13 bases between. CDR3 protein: CASSLDLSQPNTEAFF. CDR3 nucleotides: TGTGCCAGCAGCTTGGATCTCTCCCAGCCGAACACTGAAGCTTTCTTT.

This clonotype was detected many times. This CDR3 is CSARAGAYNEQFF. The CDR3 DNA reads TGCAGTGCTAGAGCGGGAGCCTACAATGAGCAGTTCTTC. The chain uses TRBV20-1 and TRBJ2-1; perhaps TRBD2 as D (6 bases). The CDR3 runs 13 residues. Trimming took 1 base from V and 2 from J, leaving 6 bases between them. Germline CDR1 is DFQATT and CDR2 is SNEGSKA (reference sequence).